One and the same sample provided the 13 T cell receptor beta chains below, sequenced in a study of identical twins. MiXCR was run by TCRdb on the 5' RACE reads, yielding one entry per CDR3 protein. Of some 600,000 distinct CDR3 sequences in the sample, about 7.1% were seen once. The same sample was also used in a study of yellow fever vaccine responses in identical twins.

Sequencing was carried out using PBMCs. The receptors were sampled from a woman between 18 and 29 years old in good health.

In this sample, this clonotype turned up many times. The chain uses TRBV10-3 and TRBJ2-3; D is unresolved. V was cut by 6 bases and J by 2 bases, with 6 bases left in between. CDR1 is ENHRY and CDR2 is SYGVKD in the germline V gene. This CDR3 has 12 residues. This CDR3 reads CAIRSSTDTQYF. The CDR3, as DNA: TGTGCCATCAGGAGCTCCACAGATACGCAGTATTTT.

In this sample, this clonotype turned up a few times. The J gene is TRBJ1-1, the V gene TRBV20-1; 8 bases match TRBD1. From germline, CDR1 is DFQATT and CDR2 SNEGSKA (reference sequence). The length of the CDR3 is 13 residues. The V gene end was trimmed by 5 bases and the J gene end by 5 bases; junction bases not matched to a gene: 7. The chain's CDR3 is CSAGGQGRTEAFF. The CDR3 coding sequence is TGCAGTGCTGGAGGACAGGGTCGGACTGAAGCTTTCTTT.

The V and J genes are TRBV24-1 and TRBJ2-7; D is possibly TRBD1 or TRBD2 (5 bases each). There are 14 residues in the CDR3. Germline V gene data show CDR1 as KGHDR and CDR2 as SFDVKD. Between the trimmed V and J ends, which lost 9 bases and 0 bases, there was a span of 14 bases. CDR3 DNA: TGTGCCACCCAGGTAGGGGACCACTCCTACGAGCAGTACTTC. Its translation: CATQVGDHSYEQYF.

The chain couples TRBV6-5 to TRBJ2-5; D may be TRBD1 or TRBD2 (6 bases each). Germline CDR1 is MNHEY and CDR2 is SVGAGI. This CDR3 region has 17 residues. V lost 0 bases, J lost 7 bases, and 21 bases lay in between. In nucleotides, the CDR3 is TGTGCCAGCAGTTACTCGGGCGGGACACCAAAAGCGGGGACCCAGTACTTC. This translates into CASSYSGGTPKAGTQYF.

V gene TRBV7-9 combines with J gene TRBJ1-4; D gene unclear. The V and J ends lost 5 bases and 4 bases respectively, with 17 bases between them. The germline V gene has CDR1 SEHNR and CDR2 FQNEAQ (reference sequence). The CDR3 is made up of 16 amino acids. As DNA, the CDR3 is TGTGCCAGCAGCCAGCCGCCGACGGGCGTTAATGAAAAACTGTTTTTT. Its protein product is CASSQPPTGVNEKLFF.

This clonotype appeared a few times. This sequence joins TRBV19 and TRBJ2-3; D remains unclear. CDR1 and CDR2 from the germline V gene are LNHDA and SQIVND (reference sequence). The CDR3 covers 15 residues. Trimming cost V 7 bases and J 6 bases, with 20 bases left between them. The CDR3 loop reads CASIPGPNFGDTQYF. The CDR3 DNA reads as TGTGCCAGTATCCCGGGCCCAAACTTCGGGGATACGCAGTATTTT.

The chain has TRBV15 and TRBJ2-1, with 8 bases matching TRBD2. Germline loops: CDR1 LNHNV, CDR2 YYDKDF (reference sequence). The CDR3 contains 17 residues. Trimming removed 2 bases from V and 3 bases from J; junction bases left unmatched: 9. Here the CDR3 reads CATSRLAGLTLYNEQFF. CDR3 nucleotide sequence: TGTGCCACCAGCAGATTAGCGGGACTCACTCTCTACAATGAGCAGTTCTTC.

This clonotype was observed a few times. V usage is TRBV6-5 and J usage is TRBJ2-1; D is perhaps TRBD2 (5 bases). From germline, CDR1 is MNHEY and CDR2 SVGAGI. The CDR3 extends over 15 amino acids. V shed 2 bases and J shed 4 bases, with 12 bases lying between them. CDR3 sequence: CASSYGLPIYNEQFF. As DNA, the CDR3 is TGTGCCAGCAGTTACGGACTCCCTATTTACAATGAGCAGTTCTTC.

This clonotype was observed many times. As DNA, the CDR3 is TGTGCCAGCAGTGAACGGAGTAGCTTCGATGAGCAGTTCTTC. This gives the protein CASSERSSFDEQFF. The J gene is TRBJ2-1, the V gene TRBV2; D gene ambiguous. The germline gives CDR1 SNHLY, CDR2 FYNNEI. There are 14 residues in the CDR3. Trimming cost V 2 bases and J 8 bases, with 13 bases left between them.

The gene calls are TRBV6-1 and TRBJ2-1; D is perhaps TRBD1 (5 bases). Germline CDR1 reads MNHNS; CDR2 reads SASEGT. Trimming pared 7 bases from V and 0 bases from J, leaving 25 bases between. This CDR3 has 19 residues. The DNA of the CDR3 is TGTGCCAGCACCAAGCAGGTCGCTTGGGCACAGGTCTCCTACAATGAGCAGTTCTTC. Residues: CASTKQVAWAQVSYNEQFF.

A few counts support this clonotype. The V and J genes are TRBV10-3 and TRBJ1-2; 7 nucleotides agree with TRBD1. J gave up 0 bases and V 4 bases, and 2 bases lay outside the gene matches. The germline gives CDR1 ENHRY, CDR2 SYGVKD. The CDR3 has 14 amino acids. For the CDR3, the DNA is TGTGCCATCAGTGGAGACAGGGCTAACTATGGCTACACCTTC. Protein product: CAISGDRANYGYTF.

The DNA for the CDR3 is TGTGCCAGCAGCCAAGGGGCAACAGGGACTAACTATGGCTACACCTTC. It translates to CASSQGATGTNYGYTF. The V and J genes are TRBV3-1 and TRBJ1-2; TRBD1 might be the D (6 bases). CDR1 LGHDT and CDR2 YNNKEL come from the germline V gene (reference sequence). The germline V and J ends were trimmed by 1 base and 0 bases, with 12 bases remaining between them. The CDR3 runs to 16 residues.

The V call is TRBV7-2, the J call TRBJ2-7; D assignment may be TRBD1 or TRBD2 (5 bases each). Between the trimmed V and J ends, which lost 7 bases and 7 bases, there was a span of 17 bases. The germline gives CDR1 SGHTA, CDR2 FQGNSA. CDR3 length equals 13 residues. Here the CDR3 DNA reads TGTGCCAGCACCCAAGAAATCTGGGGGGAGCAGTACTTC. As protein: CASTQEIWGEQYF.